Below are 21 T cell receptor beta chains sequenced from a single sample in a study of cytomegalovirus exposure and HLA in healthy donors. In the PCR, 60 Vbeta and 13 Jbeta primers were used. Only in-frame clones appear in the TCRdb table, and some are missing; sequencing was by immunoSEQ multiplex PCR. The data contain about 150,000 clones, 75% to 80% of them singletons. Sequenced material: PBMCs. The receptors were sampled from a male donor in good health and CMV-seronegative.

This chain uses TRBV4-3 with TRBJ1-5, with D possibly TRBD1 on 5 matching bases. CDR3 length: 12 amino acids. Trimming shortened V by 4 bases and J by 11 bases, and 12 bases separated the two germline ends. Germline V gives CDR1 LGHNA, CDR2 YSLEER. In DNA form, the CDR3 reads TGCGCCAGCAGCCCGCAGGGTAAATCCCAGCATTTT. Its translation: CASSPQGKSQHF.

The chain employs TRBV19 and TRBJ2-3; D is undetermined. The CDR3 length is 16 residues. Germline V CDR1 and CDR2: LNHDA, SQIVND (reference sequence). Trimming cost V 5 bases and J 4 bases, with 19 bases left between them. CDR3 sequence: CASSRPVAATPDTQYF. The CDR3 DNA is TGTGCCAGTAGTCGCCCTGTGGCCGCCACCCCAGATACGCAGTATTTT.

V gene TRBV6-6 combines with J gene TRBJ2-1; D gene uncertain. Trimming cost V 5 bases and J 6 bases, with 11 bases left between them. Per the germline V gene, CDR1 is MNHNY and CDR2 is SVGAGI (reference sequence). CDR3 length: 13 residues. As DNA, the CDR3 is TGTGCCAGCAGTCTCCCGGTCTTCAATGAGCAGTTCTTC. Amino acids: CASSLPVFNEQFF.

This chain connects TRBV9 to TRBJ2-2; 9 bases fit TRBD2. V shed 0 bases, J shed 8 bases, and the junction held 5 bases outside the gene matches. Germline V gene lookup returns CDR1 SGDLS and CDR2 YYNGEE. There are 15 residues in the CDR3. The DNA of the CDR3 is TGTGCCAGCAGCGTAGGGGGTACTAGCGGGGGGGAGCTGTTTTTT. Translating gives CASSVGGTSGGELFF.

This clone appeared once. The CDR3 is CASSDGGAGTDTQYF. The CDR3 nucleotides read TGTGCCAGCAGCGACGGGGGGGCCGGCACAGATACGCAGTATTTT. This rearrangement joins TRBV9 to TRBJ2-3, with 8 bases matching TRBD2. Germline V gene sequence: CDR1 SGDLS, CDR2 YYNGEE. Trimming at V came to 3 bases and at J to 1 base, leaving 4 bases not matched to a gene. The CDR3 extends over 15 amino acids.

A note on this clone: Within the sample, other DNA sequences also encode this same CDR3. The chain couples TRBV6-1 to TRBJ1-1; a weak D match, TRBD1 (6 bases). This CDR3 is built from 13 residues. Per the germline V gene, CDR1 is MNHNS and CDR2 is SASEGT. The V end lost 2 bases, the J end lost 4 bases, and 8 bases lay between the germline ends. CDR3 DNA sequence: TGTGCCAGCAGTGAAAGGGGGGGCACTGAAGCTTTCTTT. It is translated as CASSERGGTEAFF.

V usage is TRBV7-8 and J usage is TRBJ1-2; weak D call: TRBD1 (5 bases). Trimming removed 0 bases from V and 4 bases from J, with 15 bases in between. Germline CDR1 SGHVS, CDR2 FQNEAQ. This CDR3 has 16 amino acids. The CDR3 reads CASSLAGVDKIYGYTF. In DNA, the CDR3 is TGTGCCAGCAGCTTAGCAGGGGTGGACAAGATCTATGGCTACACCTTC.

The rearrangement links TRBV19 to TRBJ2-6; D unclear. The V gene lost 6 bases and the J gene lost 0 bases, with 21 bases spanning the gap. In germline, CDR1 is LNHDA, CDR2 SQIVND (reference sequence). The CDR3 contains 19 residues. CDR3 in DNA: TGTGCCAGTAGATCACAGCTACTCCTACCCTACTCTGGGGCCAACGTCCTGACTTTC. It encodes CASRSQLLLPYSGANVLTF.

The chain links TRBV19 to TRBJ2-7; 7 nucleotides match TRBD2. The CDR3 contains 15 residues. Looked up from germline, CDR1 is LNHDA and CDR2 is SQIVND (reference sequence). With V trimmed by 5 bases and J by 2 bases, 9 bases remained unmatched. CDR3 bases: TGTGCCAGTAGTGTGGGAGGGTCGAAACCCTACGAGCAGTACTTC. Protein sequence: CASSVGGSKPYEQYF.

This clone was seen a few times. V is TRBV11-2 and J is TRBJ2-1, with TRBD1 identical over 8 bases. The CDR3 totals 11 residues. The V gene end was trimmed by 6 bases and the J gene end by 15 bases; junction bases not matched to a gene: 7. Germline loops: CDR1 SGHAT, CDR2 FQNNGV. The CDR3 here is CASRLQGVAFF. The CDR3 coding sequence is TGTGCCAGCAGACTACAGGGGGTTGCGTTCTTC.

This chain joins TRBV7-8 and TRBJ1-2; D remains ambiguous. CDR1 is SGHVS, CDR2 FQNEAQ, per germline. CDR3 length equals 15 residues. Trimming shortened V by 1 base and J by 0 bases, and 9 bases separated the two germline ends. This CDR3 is CASSLGEVPNYGYTF. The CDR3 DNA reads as TGTGCCAGCAGCTTAGGAGAGGTGCCTAACTATGGCTACACCTTC.

CDR3 loop: CASSLETYGFWAQYF. CDR3 nucleotides: TGTGCCAGCAGCTTGGAAACCTACGGGTTTTGGGCGCAGTATTTT. The gene calls are TRBV5-6 and TRBJ2-3; no clear D. The germline V and J ends were trimmed by 0 bases and 10 bases, with 18 bases remaining between them. Germline-derived CDR1 and CDR2 are SGHDT and YYEEEE. CDR3 length: 15 residues.

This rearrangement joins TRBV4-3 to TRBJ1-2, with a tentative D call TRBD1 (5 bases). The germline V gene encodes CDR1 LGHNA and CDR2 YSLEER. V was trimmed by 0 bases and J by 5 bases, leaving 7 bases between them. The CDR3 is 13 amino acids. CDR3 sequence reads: CASSQEGGYGYTF. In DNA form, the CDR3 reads TGCGCCAGCAGCCAAGAGGGGGGGTATGGCTACACCTTC.

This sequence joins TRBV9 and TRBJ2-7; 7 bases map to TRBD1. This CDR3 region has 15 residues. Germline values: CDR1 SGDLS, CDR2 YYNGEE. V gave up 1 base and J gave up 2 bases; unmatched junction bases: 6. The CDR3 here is CASSVSTGPTYEQYF. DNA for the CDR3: TGTGCCAGCAGCGTATCGACAGGGCCCACCTACGAGCAGTACTTC.

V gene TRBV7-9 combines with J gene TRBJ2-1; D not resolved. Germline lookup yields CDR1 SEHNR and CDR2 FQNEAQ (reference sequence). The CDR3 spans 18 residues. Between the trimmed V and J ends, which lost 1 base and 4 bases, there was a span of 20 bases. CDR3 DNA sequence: TGTGCCAGCAGCTTAGGGGTTATTTCGTCGCTAGGATACAATGAGCAGTTCTTC. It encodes CASSLGVISSLGYNEQFF.

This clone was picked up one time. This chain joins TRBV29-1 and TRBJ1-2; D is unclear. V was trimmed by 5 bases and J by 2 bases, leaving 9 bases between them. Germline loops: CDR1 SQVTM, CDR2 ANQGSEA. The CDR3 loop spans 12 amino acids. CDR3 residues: CSVLFQNYGYTF. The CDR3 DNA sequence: TGCAGCGTTCTATTCCAAAACTATGGCTACACCTTC.

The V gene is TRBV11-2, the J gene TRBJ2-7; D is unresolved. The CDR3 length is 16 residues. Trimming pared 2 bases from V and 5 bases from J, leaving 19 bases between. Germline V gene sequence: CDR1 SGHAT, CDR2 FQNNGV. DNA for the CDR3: TGTGCCAGCAGCTTATATGGCGGATCGGAACTCAACGAGCAGTACTTC. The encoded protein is CASSLYGGSELNEQYF.

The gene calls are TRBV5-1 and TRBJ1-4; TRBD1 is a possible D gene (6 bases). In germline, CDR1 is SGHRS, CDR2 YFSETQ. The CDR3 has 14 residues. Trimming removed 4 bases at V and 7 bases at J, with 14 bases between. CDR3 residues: CASSEGGTGEKLFF. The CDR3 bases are TGCGCCAGCAGCGAGGGGGGGACCGGTGAAAAACTGTTTTTT.

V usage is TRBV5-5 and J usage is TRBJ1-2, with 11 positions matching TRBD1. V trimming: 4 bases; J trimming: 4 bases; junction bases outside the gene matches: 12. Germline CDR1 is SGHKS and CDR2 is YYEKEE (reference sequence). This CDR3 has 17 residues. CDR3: CASSMDRGRSVGYGYTF. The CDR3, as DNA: TGTGCCAGCAGCATGGACAGGGGGCGATCCGTCGGCTATGGCTACACCTTC. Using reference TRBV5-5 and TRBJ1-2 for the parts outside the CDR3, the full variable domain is DAGVTQSPTHLIKTRGQQVTLRCSPISGHKSVSWYQQVLGQGPQFIFQYYEKEERGRGNFPDRFSARQFPNYSSELNVNALLLGDSALYLCASSMDRGRSVGYGYTFGSGTRLTVV.

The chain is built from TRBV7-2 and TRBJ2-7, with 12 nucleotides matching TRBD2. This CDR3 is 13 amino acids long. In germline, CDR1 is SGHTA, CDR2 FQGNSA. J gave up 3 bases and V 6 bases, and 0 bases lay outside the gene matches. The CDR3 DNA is TGTGCCAGCAGGGGACTAGCGGGCTACGAGCAGTACTTC. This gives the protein CASRGLAGYEQYF.

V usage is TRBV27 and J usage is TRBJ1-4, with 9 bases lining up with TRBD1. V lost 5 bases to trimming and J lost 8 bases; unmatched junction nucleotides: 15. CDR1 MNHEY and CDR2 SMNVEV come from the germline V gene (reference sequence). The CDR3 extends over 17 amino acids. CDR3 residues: CASSQREVKGTGEKLFF. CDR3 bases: TGTGCCAGCAGTCAAAGAGAGGTGAAAGGGACAGGGGAAAAACTGTTTTTT.